These 27 T cell receptor beta chains share one sample of origin, sequenced in a study of beta chain features in type 1 diabetes. Since all of the isolated RNA was reverse transcribed, expressed TCRB transcripts were what got sequenced. The protocol was immunoSEQ multiplex PCR, while the TCRdb copy is restricted to in-frame clones and leaves out a portion. The profile shows around 600,000 clones, around 12% of them singletons. These TCRs are of unknown antigen specificity. The study, taken as a whole, reports: Within each of all four CD4+ subsets, Type 1 diabetes patients had TCRB CDR3s that were moderately but significantly shorter.

The specimen sequenced was naive CD4+ T cells from blood. The receptors here all came from a man aged 25 to 40 with type 1 diabetes.

A few counts support this clone. The V call is TRBV28, the J call TRBJ1-2; tentative D call: TRBD1 (5 bases). The CDR3 has 11 residues. Deletions cut 8 bases from V and 8 bases from J, with 12 bases between. Germline V CDR1 and CDR2: MDHEN, SYDVKM. CDR3 DNA: TGTGCCAGCTGGGGCGTCGGAGGCTACACCTTC. This gives the protein CASWGVGGYTF.

V and J are TRBV7-2 and TRBJ2-2; the D gene is possibly TRBD2 (6 bases). The CDR3 is made up of 15 amino acids. Germline values: CDR1 SGHTA, CDR2 FQGNSA. Trimming removed 3 bases from V and 7 bases from J, with 15 bases in between. CDR3 sequence (DNA): TGTGCCAGCAGCTTCTCGGGACTTTTCGGCGGGGAGCTGTTTTTT. Its translation is CASSFSGLFGGELFF.

Concerning this clone itself: In the same sample, other DNA sequences code for this CDR3. V is TRBV19 and J is TRBJ2-7; 9 nucleotides line up with TRBD1. The CDR3 contains 14 residues. Germline V lookup: CDR1 LNHDA, CDR2 SQIVND (reference sequence). V shed 6 bases, J shed 1 base, and the junction held 4 bases outside the gene matches. Written as DNA, the CDR3 is TGTGCCAGTAGCTCGGGACAGGGATCCTACGAGCAGTACTTC. Amino acids: CASSSGQGSYEQYF.

There are a few counts of this clone. The gene calls are TRBV11-2 and TRBJ2-5; 7 bases align to TRBD2. Germline V CDR1 and CDR2: SGHAT, FQNNGV. This CDR3 contains 14 residues. V gave up 5 bases and J gave up 1 base; unmatched junction bases: 4. The CDR3: CASSRSGTQETQYF. The CDR3 nucleotides read TGTGCCAGCAGCCGAAGCGGGACCCAAGAGACCCAGTACTTC.

This chain uses TRBV19 with TRBJ1-1, with unresolved D. Germline-derived CDR1 and CDR2 are LNHDA and SQIVND (reference sequence). The length of the CDR3 is 16 residues. V lost 0 bases, J lost 5 bases, and 16 bases lay in between. The CDR3 sequence is CASSIDLLGSRTEAFF. The CDR3, as DNA: TGTGCCAGTAGTATAGATCTATTGGGCAGTCGGACTGAAGCTTTCTTT.

This clone has more than one count but fewer than ten. The chain is built from TRBV4-3 and TRBJ2-3; D call uncertain. The CDR3 contains 16 residues. Germline lookup yields CDR1 LGHNA and CDR2 YSLEER. Trimming removed 0 bases at V and 3 bases at J, with 13 bases between. The CDR3 here is CASSQDGQHETDTQYF. The CDR3 DNA follows: TGCGCCAGCAGCCAAGATGGCCAGCACGAGACAGATACGCAGTATTTT.

This clone has just a few counts. The chain links TRBV28 to TRBJ2-5; a possible D gene is TRBD1 (5 bases). The CDR3 is 13 amino acids. Germline values: CDR1 MDHEN, CDR2 SYDVKM. CDR3 sequence: CAHSIRVTETQYF. The CDR3 coding sequence is TGTGCTCACAGTATCAGGGTAACGGAGACCCAGTACTTC.

This sequence joins TRBV28 and TRBJ2-7; D is undetermined. V was cut by 7 bases and J by 0 bases, with 10 bases left in between. Germline V gene data show CDR1 as MDHEN and CDR2 as SYDVKM. This CDR3 is built from 13 residues. CDR3 DNA: TGTGCCAGCACCCAGGAGACCTCCTACGAGCAGTACTTC. Translation: CASTQETSYEQYF.

The chain uses TRBV11-2 and TRBJ2-7; D remains unclear. There are 14 residues in the CDR3. The ends were cut back, 5 bases at V and 2 bases at J, with 13 bases in the middle. Germline assignment: CDR1 SGHAT and CDR2 FQNNGV. Written as DNA, the CDR3 is TGTGCCAGCAGCGACACTGCGAGGACCTACGAGCAGTACTTC. Translated, it gives CASSDTARTYEQYF.

In its sample, this clone was seen a few times. This chain connects TRBV30 to TRBJ1-6; TRBD1 agrees at 9 bases. Germline loops: CDR1 GTSNPN, CDR2 SVGIG (reference sequence). J gave up 8 bases and V 2 bases, and 10 bases lay outside the gene matches. The CDR3 loop spans 16 amino acids. The CDR3 reads CAWSPTGQGWDSPLHF. DNA for the CDR3: TGTGCCTGGAGTCCAACGGGACAGGGATGGGATTCACCCCTCCACTTT.

This clone was found a few times. J is TRBJ2-5 and V is TRBV9; TRBD1 agrees at 7 bases. There are 15 residues in the CDR3. The V segment lost 2 bases and the J segment 4 bases; nucleotides outside the gene matches: 8. The germline gives CDR1 SGDLS, CDR2 YYNGEE. The CDR3 here is CASSVTTGVGETQYF. Written as DNA, the CDR3 is TGTGCCAGCAGCGTCACAACAGGGGTGGGAGAGACCCAGTACTTC. The full variable domain, rest sourced from reference TRBV9 and TRBJ2-5, is DSGVTQTPKHLITATGQRVTLRCSPRSGDLSVYWYQQSLDQGLQFLIQYYNGEERAKGNILERFSAQQFPDLHSELNLSSLELGDSALYFCASSVTTGVGETQYFGPGTRLLVL.

This clone was picked up a small number of times. This chain joins TRBV30 and TRBJ1-6; 7 bases line up with TRBD1. The CDR3 runs to 14 residues. The V gene's germline CDR1 is GTSNPN and CDR2 SVGIG (reference sequence). With V trimmed by 0 bases and J by 9 bases, 5 bases remained unmatched. CDR3 amino acids: CAWSVRGGGSPLHF. The CDR3 nucleotides read TGTGCCTGGAGTGTACGAGGGGGCGGTTCACCCCTCCACTTT. Filled out from reference TRBV30 and TRBJ1-6, the complete variable domain reads SQTIHQWPATLVQPVGSPLSLECTVEGTSNPNLYWYRQAAGRGLQLLFYSVGIGQISSEVPQNLSASRPQDRQFILSSKKLLLSDSGFYLCAWSVRGGGSPLHFGNGTRLTVT.

The CDR3 DNA is TGTGCCTGGAGTCGGCTGCCCTCCGAGGGGGATACGCAGTATTTT. Translated: CAWSRLPSEGDTQYF. The chain is built from TRBV30 and TRBJ2-3, with D tentatively TRBD1 or TRBD2 (5 bases each). The CDR3 contains 15 residues. Trimming took off 2 bases at V and 6 bases at J, with 18 bases between the two ends. The germline CDR1 and CDR2 sequences are GTSNPN and SVGIG (reference sequence).

The table lists this clone with a few counts. This sample also contains other DNA sequences that code for the same CDR3. V gene TRBV7-2 combines with J gene TRBJ2-6; D call uncertain. Germline CDR1 SGHTA, CDR2 FQGNSA. The CDR3 has 15 residues. Trimming stripped 1 base from V and 3 bases from J, with 7 bases between. As DNA, the CDR3 is TGTGCCAGCAGCTTAGAAGGTAGTGGGGCCAACGTCCTGACTTTC. This encodes CASSLEGSGANVLTF.

CDR3 DNA: TGCGCCAGCAGCTTGGCCACCTTGGACCCATCCTACGAGCAGTACTTC. It yields the protein CASSLATLDPSYEQYF. This chain links TRBV5-1 with TRBJ2-7; D uncertain. Germline values: CDR1 SGHRS, CDR2 YFSETQ. V lost 0 bases and J 1 base, leaving 14 bases between the germline ends. The CDR3 has 16 residues. Variable domain in full (rest from reference TRBV5-1 and TRBJ2-7): KAGVTQTPRYLIKTRGQQVTLSCSPISGHRSVSWYQQTPGQGLQFLFEYFSETQRNKGNFPGRFSGRQFSNSRSEMNVSTLELGDSALYLCASSLATLDPSYEQYFGPGTRLTVT.

In DNA form, the CDR3 reads TGTGCCAGCAGTTTGTATCGGCTAGCGGGATCCTACAATGAGCAGTTCTTC. Protein: CASSLYRLAGSYNEQFF. V and J are TRBV28 and TRBJ2-1, with 9 positions matching TRBD2. The CDR3 has 17 amino acids. Trimming at V came to 3 bases and at J to 1 base, leaving 7 bases not matched to a gene. Per the germline V gene, CDR1 is MDHEN and CDR2 is SYDVKM.

The chain has TRBV11-2 and TRBJ2-6, with a weak D call TRBD1 (5 bases). V gave up 5 bases and J gave up 2 bases, with 19 bases separating them. CDR1 and CDR2 (germline): SGHAT, FQNNGV. The CDR3 runs 18 residues. The CDR3 reads CASSPQIGARPGANVLTF. As DNA, the CDR3 is TGTGCCAGCAGCCCACAGATTGGGGCTAGGCCTGGGGCCAACGTCCTGACTTTC.

A few counts support this clone. The genes are TRBV29-1 and TRBJ1-5; TRBD1 might be the D (6 bases). The CDR3 runs 12 residues. Germline V lookup: CDR1 SQVTM, CDR2 ANQGSEA. The V gene lost 7 bases and the J gene lost 4 bases, with 11 bases spanning the gap. CDR3 sequence reads: CSAAGENQPQHF. CDR3 in DNA: TGCAGCGCCGCAGGGGAGAATCAGCCCCAGCATTTT. Looking up the rest from reference TRBV29-1 and TRBJ1-5 gives the full variable domain: SAVISQKPSRDICQRGTSLTIQCQVDSQVTMMFWYRQQPGQSLTLIATANQGSEATYESGFVIDKFPISRPNLTFSTLTVSNMSPEDSSIYLCSAAGENQPQHFGDGTRLSIL.

In its sample, this clone was seen a few times. Different DNA sequences within this sample yield the same CDR3. V and J are TRBV18 and TRBJ1-3, with TRBD1 identical over 9 bases. Looked up from germline, CDR1 is KGHSH and CDR2 is LQKENI. The CDR3 has 16 residues. The trim removed 6 bases at V and 1 base at J, leaving 7 bases unmatched. CDR3 amino acids: CASSQGQGLSGNTIYF. The CDR3 nucleotides read TGTGCCAGCTCGCAAGGACAGGGGCTTTCTGGAAACACCATATATTTT.

This clone has only a few counts. This chain uses TRBV19 with TRBJ2-2; 9 nucleotides match TRBD1. The germline V gene has CDR1 LNHDA and CDR2 SQIVND (reference sequence). The CDR3 is 15 amino acids. V trimming: 5 bases; J trimming: 7 bases; junction bases outside the gene matches: 8. CDR3 in DNA: TGTGCCAGTAGTGCGACACAGGGGGCTGGCGGGGAGCTGTTTTTT. It encodes CASSATQGAGGELFF. The whole variable domain, filled in from reference TRBV19 and TRBJ2-2, reads DGGITQSPKYLFRKEGQNVTLSCEQNLNHDAMYWYRQDPGQGLRLIYYSQIVNDFQKGDIAEGYSVSREKKESFPLTVTSAQKNPTAFYLCASSATQGAGGELFFGEGSRLTVL.

This chain connects TRBV19 to TRBJ1-4, with 7 positions matching TRBD1. Germline V gene lookup returns CDR1 LNHDA and CDR2 SQIVND (reference sequence). The V and J ends lost 7 bases and 8 bases, in that order; junction bases with no gene match: 16. There are 16 residues in the CDR3. In DNA, the CDR3 is TGTGCCAGTACCATCTCCCGAATAGGGGGCAACGAAAAACTGTTTTTT. It codes for CASTISRIGGNEKLFF.

The chain carries TRBV6-1 and TRBJ2-3; D remains unclear. The germline V gene has CDR1 MNHNS and CDR2 SASEGT. V was clipped by 1 base and J by 6 bases, with 20 bases between them. This CDR3 has 17 residues. The DNA for the CDR3 is TGTGCCAGCAGTGAAGGTGTGGCGTCGGCTCCGAGCGATACGCAGTATTTT. Protein product: CASSEGVASAPSDTQYF.

The chain joins TRBV11-2 to TRBJ1-6, with 8 bases lining up with TRBD1. The germline gives CDR1 SGHAT, CDR2 FQNNGV. This CDR3 spans 14 amino acids. V gave up 5 bases and J gave up 9 bases; unmatched junction bases: 6. CDR3 in amino acids: CASSGYRGSSPLHF. The CDR3 DNA follows: TGTGCCAGCAGCGGTTACAGGGGGAGTTCACCCCTCCACTTT.

This clone occurred a few times. Written as DNA, the CDR3 is TGCAGCGTTACGCGCCCCATGAGCACAGATACGCAGTATTTT. Protein sequence: CSVTRPMSTDTQYF. This rearrangement joins TRBV29-1 to TRBJ2-3, with unresolved D. Germline values: CDR1 SQVTM, CDR2 ANQGSEA. Trimming shortened V by 5 bases and J by 0 bases, and 12 bases separated the two germline ends. The length of the CDR3 is 14 residues.

This clone appeared a few times. This chain links TRBV2 with TRBJ2-1; unclear D gene. CDR3 length: 15 residues. Germline CDR1 SNHLY, CDR2 FYNNEI. V was cut by 3 bases and J by 0 bases, with 9 bases left in between. This CDR3 is CASSEGQYSYNEQFF. The CDR3 DNA is TGTGCCAGCAGTGAGGGCCAGTACTCCTACAATGAGCAGTTCTTC.

This clone was detected a few times. The chain couples TRBV9 to TRBJ2-7; TRBD2 matches at 7 bases. V shed 4 bases and J 7 bases; nucleotides not matched to a gene: 14. The CDR3 is 15 amino acids. CDR1 and CDR2 (germline): SGDLS, YYNGEE. The CDR3 reads CASSLLSGYYVEQYF. CDR3 bases: TGTGCCAGCAGCCTGCTTAGCGGGTACTACGTGGAGCAGTACTTC.

The chain employs TRBV4-1 and TRBJ2-1, with 8 bases matching TRBD2. J was trimmed by 7 bases and V by 6 bases; bases with no gene match: 8. Germline V gives CDR1 MGHRA, CDR2 YSYEKL. This CDR3 has 14 residues. The CDR3 reads CASSREGEWNEQFF. CDR3 sequence (DNA): TGCGCCAGCAGTCGGGAGGGGGAGTGGAATGAGCAGTTCTTC.